The clone carrying this TCR beta chain occurred many times. Its antigen is not identified. This specimen belongs to a study of T cells in Graves' hyperthyroidism and ophthalmopathy. TCR beta CDR3 sequences were amplified from RNA transcripts. The study used the HTBI primer set for a first-round RT-PCR of the TCR CDR3. TCRdb independently ran MiXCR on the multiplex PCR reads; one entry per CDR3 protein. The sample has around 480,000 distinct CDR3 sequences, 14% seen once. PBMCs were collected from an approximately 10 ml volume of fresh peripheral blood. General observations from the study: Also found in blood were most expanded thyroid clonotypes above 0.001.

Sequencing was carried out using blood. This clonotype was obtained from a woman aged 18-29 years with Graves' hyperthyroidism.

The CDR3 nucleotides read TGTGCCAGCTCACCCCAGGCCTATGGCTACACCTTC. It codes for CASSPQAYGYTF. V and J are TRBV18 and TRBJ1-2; D is unresolved. With 3 bases removed from V and 4 bases from J, the gap between germline ends came to 6 bases. Germline V gives CDR1 KGHSH, CDR2 LQKENI. This CDR3 has 12 amino acids.